The rows below give T cell receptor beta chains drawn from one sample of a study of cytomegalovirus exposure and HLA in healthy donors. Sequenced by immunoSEQ multiplex PCR; TCRdb stores in-frame clones only, minus some. The table records 200,000 to 250,000 clones, over 75% of them present only once. Source material: PBMCs. All receptors come from a boy aged 5 to 17 in good health and CMV-seronegative. Both conserved end residues are part of each CDR3. The D gene is left open where the match is weak. Some rows mark clone size as missing; the rest say once, few, many or name a class of expanded clone.

j_call clone_size d_call v_call cdr3_aa cdr3_nt
TRBJ1-5 NA NA TRBV27 CASSLQGGDQPQHF TGTGCCAGCAGTTTACAGGGAGGAGATCAGCCCCAGCATTTT
TRBJ2-7 NA TRBD2 TRBV11-2 CASSRTAGGNEQYF TGTGCCAGCAGCCGTACAGCGGGAGGGAACGAGCAGTACTTC
TRBJ2-2 NA NA TRBV2 CASSEGEVGELFF TGTGCCAGCAGCGAAGGGGAGGTCGGGGAGCTGTTTTTT
TRBJ1-2 NA NA TRBV5-4 CASSSKQAADYGYTF TGTGCCAGCAGCTCAAAACAGGCGGCGGACTATGGCTACACCTTC
TRBJ1-5 NA NA TRBV7-8 CASSLDTTQPQHF TGTGCCAGCAGCCTAGATACTACCCAGCCCCAGCATTTT
TRBJ1-1 few NA TRBV10-1 CASSGAFITEAFF TGCGCCAGCAGTGGGGCCTTTATCACTGAAGCTTTCTTT
TRBJ2-1 NA NA TRBV30 CAWSVRLSRNEQFF TGTGCCTGGAGTGTACGTCTGAGTCGGAATGAGCAGTTCTTC
TRBJ2-3 NA TRBD1 TRBV5-1 CASSLASGTGSRTQYF TGCGCCAGCAGCTTGGCATCGGGGACAGGGAGTAGAACGCAGTATTTT
TRBJ2-5 NA NA TRBV7-9 CASSLLGQGGQETQYF TGTGCCAGCAGCTTACTCGGGCAGGGCGGCCAAGAGACCCAGTACTTC
TRBJ2-7 NA TRBD2 TRBV5-4 CASSLFSGSFYEQYF TGTGCCAGCAGCTTGTTTAGCGGGTCGTTCTACGAGCAGTACTTC
TRBJ2-7 once NA TRBV9 CASSVVPGSSYEQYF TGTGCCAGCAGCGTAGTTCCGGGTAGCTCCTACGAGCAGTACTTC
TRBJ2-3 few NA TRBV5-4 CASSLAVPSTDTQYF TGTGCCAGCAGCTTGGCGGTACCGTCCACAGATACGCAGTATTTT
TRBJ2-2 NA NA TRBV2 CASKPRSEFTGELFF TGTGCCAGCAAGCCCCGCAGCGAGTTCACCGGGGAGCTGTTTTTT
TRBJ2-6 NA TRBD2 TRBV5-1 CASSLAGGYSGANVLTF TGCGCCAGCAGCTTGGCCGGGGGGTACTCTGGGGCCAACGTCCTGACTTTC
TRBJ2-2 NA TRBD1 TRBV19 CASTPQGRTGELFF TGTGCCAGTACCCCACAGGGGCGAACCGGGGAGCTGTTTTTT
TRBJ1-2 NA TRBD1 TRBV19 CASSYRGEVGGYTF TGTGCCAGTAGTTACAGGGGAGAGGTAGGTGGCTACACCTTC
TRBJ2-1 few TRBD1 TRBV30 CAGWTGVVNEQFF TGTGCCGGCTGGACAGGGGTGGTCAATGAGCAGTTCTTC
TRBJ2-1 NA TRBD2 TRBV2 CASSEPGLANYNEQFF TGTGCCAGCAGTGAACCAGGACTAGCGAACTACAATGAGCAGTTCTTC
TRBJ2-7 NA NA TRBV30 CAWTWGGLYEQYF TGTGCCTGGACCTGGGGAGGATTATACGAGCAGTACTTC
TRBJ1-4 NA NA TRBV27 CASTKSRGSNEKLFF TGTGCCAGCACGAAATCCCGGGGGTCTAATGAAAAACTGTTTTTT
TRBJ1-1 NA NA TRBV19 CASSIGGGGTEAFF TGTGCCAGTAGTATCGGGGGAGGGGGCACTGAAGCTTTCTTT
TRBJ2-5 NA TRBD1 TRBV5-4 CALCRQGGMETQYF TGTGCCCTTTGTAGACAGGGGGGGATGGAGACCCAGTACTTC
TRBJ2-5 NA NA TRBV6-1 CASSEAVGIFGLETQYF TGTGCCAGCAGTGAAGCGGTTGGAATTTTCGGGTTGGAGACCCAGTACTTC
TRBJ1-6 NA NA TRBV4-2 CASSQDNARYDSPLHF TGTGCCAGCAGCCAAGATAACGCCCGCTACGATTCACCCCTCCACTTT
TRBJ1-2 NA NA TRBV19 CASSMPGRNGYTF TGTGCCAGTAGTATGCCGGGTCGAAATGGCTACACCTTC